This T cell receptor (beta chain) was retrieved from a study of blood T cells in healthy people across ages. PCR was performed a second time for about 7 to 11 cycles using a sample-barcoded 5' primer and a J-beta primer mix. Every cDNA molecule bore a tag from a template-switch adaptor containing 12 random nucleotides. TCRdb reanalysed the 5' RACE reads using MiXCR and keeps one entry per CDR3 protein. The table has approximately 680,000 distinct CDR3 sequences, roughly 30% seen once. This CDR3 spans 18 amino acids. V lost 7 bases, J lost 5 bases, and 12 bases stayed unmatched. Germline CDR1 SNHLY, CDR2 FYNNEI. Study results and limitations: In older individuals, TCR beta diversity per million T cells was lower, falling roughly linearly with age.

With respect to this clonotype: Its antigen is not known.

This receptor was identified in a woman older than 75 in good health. Sequencing was done on a sample of blood. The rearrangement links TRBV2 to TRBJ2-3; 16 bases match TRBD2. The CDR3 sequence: CASTNAGLAGGPVDTQYF. The CDR3, as DNA: TGTGCCAGCACCAACGCGGGACTAGCGGGGGGGCCCGTAGATACGCAGTATTTT.